This T cell receptor (beta chain) appears in the sequencing data of a study of OX40 agonist ivuxolimab in advanced cancers. Study summary: Hepatocellular carcinoma, melanoma, renal cell or head and neck cancer occurred in dose-escalation patients. Findings and limits, study-wide: Averaged across samples, CD8+ T cells carried more expanded clones than CD4+ did.

Germline V CDR1 and CDR2: SNHLY, FYNNEI. The V and J ends lost 4 bases and 4 bases respectively, with 7 bases between them. CDR3 length equals 12 residues. On this clone itself: No antigen is known for it.

The repertoire was sequenced with immunoSEQ multiplex PCR; TCRdb's copy has only in-frame clones and lacks some. The sample shows 55,000 to 70,000 clones, nearly 85% of them seen only once. The J gene is TRBJ2-5, the V gene TRBV2, with no clear D. Source: CD4+ or CD8+ T cells sorted from blood, taken in a trial of the OX40 agonist ivuxolimab. The source of this sequence is an adult with an advanced solid tumor such as melanoma, head and neck, liver or kidney cancer. The CDR3 DNA is TGTGCCAGCAGTGCGGTCGGAGAGACCCAGTACTTC. This sequence encodes CASSAVGETQYF.